The 22 T cell receptor beta chains below all came from one sample that was sequenced in a study. Cells sorted as Tregs were CD4+, CD25+ and CD127-/low. TCRdb re-called the 5' RACE reads through MiXCR, storing one row per CDR3 protein. Of approximately 50,000 distinct CDR3 sequences in the sample, about a fifth were seen once. The sample was tumor-infiltrating Tregs sorted from the breast tumor. The source of these receptors is a female donor with breast cancer.

This clonotype was seen many times. The chain joins TRBV7-2 to TRBJ2-3, with unresolved D. V lost 3 bases and J 5 bases, leaving 3 bases between the germline ends. The CDR3 is made up of 11 amino acids. The germline V gene has CDR1 SGHTA and CDR2 FQGNSA. The CDR3 DNA is TGTGCCAGCAGCTTTCTAGATACGCAGTATTTT. Its translation is CASSFLDTQYF.

Only one count was recorded for this clonotype. A much larger clone lies a single base off, so this may be a read error. The CDR3 region is CASSYSGTGVSEQCF. In DNA, the CDR3 is TGTGCCAGCAGTTACTCCGGGACAGGGGTAAGCGAGCAGTGCTTC. V usage is TRBV6-5 and J usage is TRBJ2-7; 10 bases are a match to TRBD1. This CDR3 is 15 amino acids long. The germline CDR1 and CDR2 sequences are MNHEY and SVGAGI.

This clonotype was seen more than once but under ten times. The V call is TRBV13, the J call TRBJ2-7; D is undetermined. Deletions cut 2 bases from V and 6 bases from J, with 17 bases between. The CDR3 is made up of 15 amino acids. The germline V gene encodes CDR1 PRHDT and CDR2 FYEKMQ (reference sequence). CDR3 protein: CASSLPAPSSGEQYF. DNA of the CDR3: TGTGCCAGCAGCTTACCGGCACCAAGCTCGGGCGAGCAGTACTTC.

The chain links TRBV3-1 to TRBJ1-1, with a tentative D call TRBD1 (5 bases). Germline assignment: CDR1 LGHDT and CDR2 YNNKEL (reference sequence). The CDR3 covers 13 residues. V lost 7 bases and J 6 bases, leaving 15 bases between the germline ends. The CDR3 DNA reads as TGTGCCAGCAACCCCTTGGGGGGGGCTGAAGCTTTCTTT. As protein: CASNPLGGAEAFF. Drawing the rest from reference TRBV3-1 and TRBJ1-1, the complete variable domain is DTAVSQTPKYLVTQMGNDKSIKCEQNLGHDTMYWYKQDSKKFLKIMFSYNNKELIINETVPNRFSPKSPDKAHLNLHINSLELGDSAVYFCASNPLGGAEAFFGQGTRLTVV.

In its sample, this clonotype was seen a few times. J is TRBJ1-1 and V is TRBV6-2 or TRBV6-3, with D unresolved. The CDR3 sequence is 13 residues long. Trimming took off 3 bases at V and 1 base at J, with 6 bases between the two ends. Germline V lookup: CDR1 MNHEY, CDR2 SVGEGT. CDR3 region: CASSYHTNTEAFF. The CDR3 nucleotides read TGTGCCAGCAGTTATCACACGAACACTGAAGCTTTCTTT.

Note on this clonotype: A read error is possible here, since a much larger clone lies one base away. This chain connects TRBV6-5 to TRBJ1-5, with D unresolved. Looked up from germline, CDR1 is MNHEY and CDR2 is SVGAGI. This CDR3 region has 13 residues. CDR3 residues: CANSYSRNQPQHF. CDR3 DNA: TGTGCCAACAGTTACAGTAGGAATCAGCCCCAGCATTTT.

This clonotype has just a few counts. CDR3 nucleotide sequence: TGTGCCAGCAGCTTAAAGGTGCGGCGGGAGCAGTTCTTC. Translated: CASSLKVRREQFF. The gene calls are TRBV7-3 and TRBJ2-1; D unresolved. The CDR3 has 13 residues. The V end lost 1 base, the J end lost 10 bases, and 11 bases lay between the germline ends. Per the germline V gene, CDR1 is SGHTA and CDR2 is FQGTGA. The full variable domain, completed using reference TRBV7-3 and TRBJ2-1, is GAGVSQTPSNKVTEKGKYVELRCDPISGHTALYWYRQSLGQGPEFLIYFQGTGAADDSGLPNDRFFAVRPEGSVSTLKIQRTERGDSAVYLCASSLKVRREQFFGPGTRLTVL.

This chain connects TRBV5-1 to TRBJ2-2; D not certain. CDR3 size: 15 residues. The ends were cut back, 0 bases at V and 5 bases at J, with 11 bases in the middle. Germline values: CDR1 SGHRS, CDR2 YFSETQ. CDR3 sequence (DNA): TGCGCCAGCAGCTTGGGTGGCGCAAGAACCGGGGAGCTGTTTTTT. Translating gives CASSLGGARTGELFF.

The V and J genes are TRBV5-4 and TRBJ2-5; D ambiguous. Germline assignment: CDR1 SGHNT and CDR2 YYREEE (reference sequence). This CDR3 spans 13 amino acids. V lost 5 bases and J 4 bases, leaving 12 bases between the germline ends. The CDR3 nucleotides read TGTGCCAGCAGTTTTACCAAAGGAGAGACCCAGTACTTC. It specifies CASSFTKGETQYF.

The table lists this clonotype with a few counts. The gene calls are TRBV19 and TRBJ2-3; D assignment may be TRBD1 or TRBD2 (6 bases each). The germline V gene has CDR1 LNHDA and CDR2 SQIVND (reference sequence). Trimming removed 6 bases from V and 5 bases from J, with 21 bases in between. CDR3 size: 16 residues. The CDR3 sequence is CASSKGDRRGVDTQYF. The CDR3 DNA sequence: TGTGCCAGTAGCAAAGGGGACCGGAGGGGGGTAGATACGCAGTATTTT.

This clonotype was observed a handful of times. This chain uses TRBV5-1 with TRBJ1-1, with no clear D. The CDR3 runs to 14 residues. V shed 5 bases and J shed 4 bases, with 15 bases lying between them. CDR1 is SGHRS and CDR2 is YFSETQ in the germline V gene. CDR3: CASRLAGLSTEAFF. Here the CDR3 DNA reads TGCGCCAGCAGGCTGGCAGGCTTAAGCACTGAAGCTTTCTTT.

This clonotype was observed a few times. The J gene is TRBJ2-5, the V gene TRBV11-2; D is possibly TRBD1 or TRBD2 (6 bases each). The germline V gene has CDR1 SGHAT and CDR2 FQNNGV. Deletions cut 3 bases from V and 4 bases from J, with 15 bases between. The CDR3 contains 15 residues. In DNA form, the CDR3 reads TGTGCCAGCAGCTTTCAACACGGGGGCCCAGAGACCCAGTACTTC. It translates to CASSFQHGGPETQYF.

This chain joins TRBV2 and TRBJ2-7; no reliable D call. CDR3 size: 15 residues. Germline CDR1 and CDR2: SNHLY and FYNNEI. V was trimmed by 3 bases and J by 0 bases, leaving 12 bases between them. CDR3 sequence reads: CASSDSLVGSYEQYF. The CDR3 DNA follows: TGTGCCAGCAGTGACAGCTTAGTCGGCTCCTACGAGCAGTACTTC.

The chain links TRBV12-3 or TRBV12-4 to TRBJ2-7; perhaps D is TRBD1 or TRBD2 (5 bases each). The CDR3 totals 14 residues. V lost 4 bases and J 2 bases, leaving 12 bases between the germline ends. CDR3 sequence: CASSSMTAAYEQYF. Written as DNA, the CDR3 is TGTGCCAGCAGTTCTATGACAGCGGCCTACGAGCAGTACTTC.

The table lists this clonotype with a few counts. This sequence joins TRBV11-2 and TRBJ2-3; no clear D gene. This CDR3 region has 16 residues. Germline CDR1 reads SGHAT; CDR2 reads FQNNGV. The ends were cut back, 0 bases at V and 6 bases at J, with 16 bases in the middle. The CDR3 sequence: CASSLDRPASLDTQYF. In DNA, the CDR3 is TGTGCCAGCAGCTTAGATCGTCCGGCCTCCCTCGATACGCAGTATTTT.

This chain links TRBV7-8 with TRBJ1-5; D gene unclear. With 0 bases removed from V and 5 bases from J, the gap between germline ends came to 8 bases. The CDR3 is 14 amino acids. From germline, CDR1 is SGHVS and CDR2 FQNEAQ. The CDR3 loop reads CASSLARADQPQHF. CDR3 nucleotide sequence: TGTGCCAGCAGCTTAGCACGTGCGGATCAGCCCCAGCATTTT. Based on the CDR3 plus reference TRBV7-8 and TRBJ1-5, the full variable domain is GAGVSQSPRYKVAKRGQDVALRCDPISGHVSLFWYQQALGQGPEFLTYFQNEAQLDKSGLPSDRFFAERPEGSVSTLKIQRTQQEDSAVYLCASSLARADQPQHFGDGTRLSIL.

This clonotype has at least ten counts. This chain connects TRBV6-5 to TRBJ2-7; D is ambiguous. Germline V gene lookup returns CDR1 MNHEY and CDR2 SVGAGI. The V end lost 4 bases, the J end lost 0 bases, and 10 bases lay between the germline ends. This CDR3 has 14 amino acids. The CDR3 loop reads CASSSPEISYEQYF. The CDR3 DNA sequence: TGTGCCAGCAGTTCCCCGGAAATCTCCTACGAGCAGTACTTC.

This clonotype appeared many times. The V and J genes are TRBV29-1 and TRBJ1-5, with D hard to call. The CDR3 consists of 13 residues. Between the trimmed V and J ends, which lost 0 bases and 6 bases, there was a span of 9 bases. CDR1 is SQVTM, CDR2 ANQGSEA, per germline. For the CDR3, the DNA is TGCAGCGTTGAAGAGAGTCGGGGTCAGCCCCAGCATTTT. It yields the protein CSVEESRGQPQHF.

This clonotype appeared a few times. The chain uses TRBV28 and TRBJ2-2; D not certain. Between the trimmed V and J ends, which lost 1 base and 1 base, there was a span of 13 bases. CDR1 is MDHEN, CDR2 SYDVKM, per germline. This CDR3 is built from 17 residues. The CDR3 region is CASSLYVMVKNTGELFF. The CDR3 DNA follows: TGTGCCAGCAGTTTATATGTTATGGTGAAGAACACCGGGGAGCTGTTTTTT.

V is TRBV12-3 or TRBV12-4 and J is TRBJ2-5; D is uncertain. Between the trimmed V and J ends, which lost 2 bases and 2 bases, there was a span of 15 bases. CDR3 length: 16 residues. CDR3 region: CASSLSPDPLQETQYF. The CDR3 DNA reads as TGTGCCAGCAGTTTATCCCCGGACCCCCTTCAAGAGACCCAGTACTTC.

This clonotype was detected only a few times. V and J are TRBV20-1 and TRBJ2-2; D unclear. CDR3 size: 15 residues. Trimming stripped 3 bases from V and 0 bases from J, with 11 bases between. Germline loops: CDR1 DFQATT, CDR2 SNEGSKA (reference sequence). CDR3 DNA sequence: TGCAGTGCTAGTGGTCTCGAATCGAACACCGGGGAGCTGTTTTTT. Translation gives CSASGLESNTGELFF.

The chain joins TRBV7-2 to TRBJ1-1; D possibly corresponds to TRBD1 (5 bases). Per germline, CDR1 SGHTA and CDR2 FQGNSA. The CDR3 sequence is 16 residues long. The V and J ends lost 6 bases and 2 bases respectively, with 19 bases between them. The CDR3 here is CASRGIVQATNTEAFF. CDR3 sequence (DNA): TGTGCCAGCAGAGGCATCGTACAGGCAACTAACACTGAAGCTTTCTTT.